Included here is one T cell receptor beta chain sequence, with context. With 0 bases removed from V and 7 bases from J, the gap between germline ends came to 19 bases. The CDR3 covers 16 residues. CDR1 LGHNT and CDR2 FRNRAP come from the germline V gene. This specimen comes from a study of control samples from healthy donors and cancer patients. Assay: immunoSEQ multiplex PCR; the TCRdb copy retains only in-frame clones and omits some. Found here are roughly 370,000 clones, around 90% of them singletons; the top ten hold around 6.5%. This TCR was sampled from a man aged 40-49 years with head and neck cancer. This sequence joins TRBV12-5 and TRBJ2-7; D is possibly TRBD1 (6 bases). Sequenced input: PBMCs. CDR3 region: CASGLVRRTAYQEQYF. CDR3 nucleotide sequence: TGTGCTAGTGGTTTGGTACGGCGGACAGCCTATCAGGAGCAGTACTTC.